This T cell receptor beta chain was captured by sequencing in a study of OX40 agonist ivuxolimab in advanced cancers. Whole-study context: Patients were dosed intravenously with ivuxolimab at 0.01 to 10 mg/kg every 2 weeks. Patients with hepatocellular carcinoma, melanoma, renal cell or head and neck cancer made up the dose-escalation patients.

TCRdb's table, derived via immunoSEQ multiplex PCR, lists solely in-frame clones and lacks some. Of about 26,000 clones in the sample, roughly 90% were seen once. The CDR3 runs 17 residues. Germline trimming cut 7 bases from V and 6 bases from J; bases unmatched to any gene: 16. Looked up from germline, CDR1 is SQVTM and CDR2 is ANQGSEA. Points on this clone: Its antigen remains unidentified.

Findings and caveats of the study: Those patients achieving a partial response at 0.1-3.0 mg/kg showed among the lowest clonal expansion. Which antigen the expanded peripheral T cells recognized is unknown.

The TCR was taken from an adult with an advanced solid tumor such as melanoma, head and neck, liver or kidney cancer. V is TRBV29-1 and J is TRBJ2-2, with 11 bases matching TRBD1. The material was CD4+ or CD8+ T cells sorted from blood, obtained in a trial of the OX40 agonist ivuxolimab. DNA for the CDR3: TGCAGCGCTGGTCCCGGGACAGGGGGTAAGGGCGCCGGGGAGCTGTTTTTT. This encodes CSAGPGTGGKGAGELFF.